Below, 7 T cell receptor beta chains from the same sample are listed, as sequenced in a study of blood T cell repertoires in COVID-19. Clones were sequenced by immunoSEQ multiplex PCR, and TCRdb holds only the in-frame ones, with some missing. The sample contains under 400,000 clones, 90% of which appear only once. Material: peripheral blood. The receptors come from a young man with active or convalescent COVID-19.

The CDR3, as DNA: TGTGCCAGCCGGGTAGGGGGTAAATACGAGCAGTACTTC. Translated: CASRVGGKYEQYF. The chain carries TRBV5-8 and TRBJ2-7, with D maybe TRBD1 (6 bases). Trimming stripped 7 bases from V and 4 bases from J, with 15 bases between. Germline V gives CDR1 SGHTS, CDR2 YDEGEE. The CDR3 is 13 amino acids.

This sequence joins TRBV15 and TRBJ1-1, with 7 positions matching TRBD1. CDR1 is LNHNV, CDR2 YYDKDF, per germline (reference sequence). V lost 4 bases to trimming and J lost 8 bases; unmatched junction nucleotides: 4. This CDR3 contains 12 residues. CDR3 sequence (DNA): TGTGCCACCAGCATAGGGGACAGAGAAGCTTTCTTT. It codes for CATSIGDREAFF. The whole variable domain, filled in from reference TRBV15 and TRBJ1-1, reads DAMVIQNPRYQVTQFGKPVTLSCSQTLNHNVMYWYQQKSSQAPKLLFHYYDKDFNNEADTPDNFQSRRPNTSFCFLDIRSPGLGDTAMYLCATSIGDREAFFGQGTRLTVV.

J is TRBJ2-3 and V is TRBV6-5; D might be TRBD2 (5 bases). CDR3 length: 13 residues. V was clipped by 8 bases and J by 3 bases, with 12 bases between them. Germline assignment: CDR1 MNHEY and CDR2 SVGAGI. The CDR3 loop reads CASRGQVTDTQYF. CDR3 nucleotides: TGTGCCAGCCGGGGTCAGGTGACAGATACGCAGTATTTT.

This sequence joins TRBV5-8 and TRBJ2-3; no definite D call. The germline CDR1 and CDR2 sequences are SGHTS and YDEGEE. CDR3 length: 14 residues. Trimming left V 0 bases short and J 4 bases short, with 9 bases between. Here the CDR3 DNA reads TGTGCCAGCAGCTTGGGACAAGGTGCAGATACGCAGTATTTT. Translating gives CASSLGQGADTQYF.

The J gene is TRBJ1-5, the V gene TRBV6-5; 11 bases line up with TRBD1. The CDR3 length is 14 residues. Germline CDR1 reads MNHEY; CDR2 reads SVGAGI. V shed 11 bases, J shed 5 bases, and the junction held 8 bases outside the gene matches. DNA of the CDR3: TGTGCCTCCGACTGGGACAGGGGGGATCAGCCCCAGCATTTT. Translating gives CASDWDRGDQPQHF.

The rearrangement links TRBV12-3 or TRBV12-4 to TRBJ1-1; maybe TRBD1 (5 bases). The germline V and J ends were trimmed by 5 bases and 1 base, with 8 bases remaining between them. The CDR3 is 13 residues long. The CDR3 DNA reads TGTGCCAGCAGTGTGACAGAGAACACTGAAGCTTTCTTT. It is translated as CASSVTENTEAFF.

V usage is TRBV6-5 and J usage is TRBJ2-7; TRBD2 aligns across 8 bases. Germline V gene data show CDR1 as MNHEY and CDR2 as SVGAGI. V lost 4 bases, J lost 0 bases, and 5 bases stayed unmatched. The CDR3 extends over 15 amino acids. CDR3 protein: CASSLKRGSSYEQYF. Here the CDR3 DNA reads TGTGCCAGCAGTTTGAAGCGGGGGAGCTCCTACGAGCAGTACTTC.